This TCR beta chain was identified in a study of blood T cell repertoires in COVID-19. Study-wide context: T cells, B-cell-depleted T cells, or PBMCs provided the cDNA or gDNA that served as material.

Produced via immunoSEQ multiplex PCR; TCRdb's table is partial and in-frame only. The data show about 43,000 clones, around 83% seen once. Trimming stripped 6 bases from V and 0 bases from J, with 4 bases between. Germline V gene lookup returns CDR1 MNHEY and CDR2 SMNVEV (reference sequence). The CDR3 runs 12 residues. This chain joins TRBV27 and TRBJ2-3; D not resolved. This TCR came from a woman aged 55-75 years with acute or convalescent COVID-19. The sequencing input was peripheral blood. The CDR3 DNA is TGTGCCAGCAGGCGAAGCACAGATACGCAGTATTTT. The encoded protein is CASRRSTDTQYF.